Following are 29 T cell receptor beta chains from one sample sequenced in a study of shared clonotypes between healthy human individuals. Sequencing was performed with immunoSEQ multiplex PCR; in TCRdb, only in-frame clones are kept and a portion is missing. The sample records 2 million to 2.5 million clones, approximately 93% being singletons. What was sequenced was naive CD4+ T cells from PBMCs. The subset denotes: CD45RA+ positively selected. The receptor source for this set is a man aged 18-30 years in good health. Some clones in this sample may be carry-over from other donors' samples.

The genes are TRBV6-1 and TRBJ2-5; 9 bases fit TRBD2. CDR3 length equals 18 residues. Germline V lookup: CDR1 MNHNS, CDR2 SASEGT. V gave up 1 base and J gave up 5 bases; unmatched junction bases: 14. CDR3 in amino acids: CASSEVATSGKPRETQYF. The CDR3 coding sequence is TGTGCCAGCAGTGAAGTGGCGACTAGCGGAAAACCAAGGGAGACCCAGTACTTC.

The chain uses TRBV15 and TRBJ2-7; D might be TRBD1 (5 bases). The CDR3 covers 20 residues. The V end lost 0 bases, the J end lost 2 bases, and 26 bases lay between the germline ends. Germline V gene sequence: CDR1 LNHNV, CDR2 YYDKDF (reference sequence). CDR3 sequence (DNA): TGTGCCACCAGCAGAGACCTGAGAACCACGGACACTAAATGGACCTACGAGCAGTACTTC. Translation gives CATSRDLRTTDTKWTYEQYF.

This sequence joins TRBV6-1 and TRBJ1-5; D unclear. The CDR3 covers 14 residues. Germline V lookup: CDR1 MNHNS, CDR2 SASEGT. V shed 7 bases and J shed 0 bases, with 10 bases lying between them. CDR3 region: CASMSGYSNQPQHF. In nucleotides, the CDR3 is TGTGCCAGCATGTCCGGTTATAGCAATCAGCCCCAGCATTTT.

This sequence joins TRBV11-1 and TRBJ2-7, with 11 bases identical to TRBD2. CDR1 SGHAT and CDR2 FQDESV come from the germline V gene (reference sequence). The V and J ends lost 5 bases and 9 bases, in that order; junction bases with no gene match: 12. This CDR3 region has 15 residues. CDR3 DNA: TGTGCCAGCAGCGCGGGACTAGCGGCAAATAAAGGGCAGTACTTC. It specifies CASSAGLAANKGQYF.

The chain joins TRBV18 to TRBJ2-1, with D hard to call. CDR1 and CDR2 from the germline V gene are KGHSH and LQKENI. The V gene lost 3 bases and the J gene lost 8 bases, with 14 bases spanning the gap. The CDR3 runs to 14 residues. The CDR3 region has the DNA TGTGCCAGCTCACCGTCCTTACCTCCGGATGAGCAGTTCTTC. Translating it yields CASSPSLPPDEQFF. Full variable domain (rest looked up from reference TRBV18 and TRBJ2-1): NAGVMQNPRHLVRRRGQEARLRCSPMKGHSHVYWYRQLPEEGLKFMVYLQKENIIDESGMPKERFSAEFPKEGPSILRIQQVVRGDSAAYFCASSPSLPPDEQFFGPGTRLTVL.

The rearrangement links TRBV21-1 to TRBJ2-1; TRBD2, the table's D call, lacks a check against the DNA. TRBV21-1 is a known pseudogene. The CDR3 sequence is 16 residues long. CDR3 sequence: CASSNRPAEDYNEQFF. Written as DNA, the CDR3 is TGTGCCAGCAGCAATAGGCCAGCGGAAGATTACAATGAGCAGTTCTTC.

The chain joins TRBV5-1 to TRBJ2-2; the match to TRBD1 covers 8 bases. The CDR3 length is 17 residues. Germline V gene lookup returns CDR1 SGHRS and CDR2 YFSETQ. V lost 0 bases, J lost 7 bases, and 11 bases stayed unmatched. CDR3 sequence reads: CASSLVGQGALGGELFF. CDR3 in DNA: TGCGCCAGCAGCTTGGTTGGGCAGGGGGCCCTCGGCGGGGAGCTGTTTTTT.

In the case of this clone: The sample has other DNA sequences that encode this CDR3 too. The chain couples TRBV7-3 to TRBJ2-3, with 7 bases identical to TRBD1. The CDR3 length is 15 residues. V dropped 1 base and J dropped 1; count of bases not matched to a gene: 2. The germline V gene encodes CDR1 SGHTA and CDR2 FQGTGA. The chain's CDR3 is CASSLSGQGTDTQYF. The CDR3 DNA sequence: TGTGCCAGCAGCTTAAGTGGACAGGGCACAGATACGCAGTATTTT. Full variable domain (rest looked up from reference TRBV7-3 and TRBJ2-3): GAGVSQTPSNKVTEKGKYVELRCDPISGHTALYWYRQSLGQGPEFLIYFQGTGAADDSGLPNDRFFAVRPEGSVSTLKIQRTERGDSAVYLCASSLSGQGTDTQYFGPGTRLTVL.

The V call is TRBV27, the J call TRBJ2-1; D is unresolved. The V gene lost 2 bases and the J gene lost 4 bases, with 6 bases spanning the gap. The CDR3 spans 13 residues. Germline V gene sequence: CDR1 MNHEY, CDR2 SMNVEV (reference sequence). CDR3 protein: CASSLGRYNEQFF. CDR3 DNA sequence: TGTGCCAGCAGTTTAGGACGTTACAATGAGCAGTTCTTC.

The chain has TRBV18 and TRBJ2-5; D ambiguous. V shed 1 base and J shed 5 bases, with 11 bases lying between them. CDR1 and CDR2 (germline): KGHSH, LQKENI. This CDR3 is 14 amino acids long. The CDR3 reads CASSPQLSAETQYF. As DNA, the CDR3 is TGTGCCAGCTCACCACAGCTCTCGGCGGAGACCCAGTACTTC. The whole variable domain, remainder taken from reference TRBV18 and TRBJ2-5, is NAGVMQNPRHLVRRRGQEARLRCSPMKGHSHVYWYRQLPEEGLKFMVYLQKENIIDESGMPKERFSAEFPKEGPSILRIQQVVRGDSAAYFCASSPQLSAETQYFGPGTRLLVL.

This clone was found once. The chain uses TRBV7-3 and TRBJ2-3; 14 bases are a match to TRBD2. The CDR3 runs to 19 residues. The V gene end was trimmed by 5 bases and the J gene end by 4 bases; junction bases not matched to a gene: 14. CDR1 is SGHTA and CDR2 is FQGTGA in the germline V gene. The CDR3 coding sequence is TGTGCCAGCAGCCAAGGAATATGGGGACTAGCGGGAGAATCAGATACGCAGTATTTT. This encodes CASSQGIWGLAGESDTQYF.

This chain links TRBV4-1 with TRBJ2-2; 11 nucleotides align to TRBD2. Trimming at V came to 4 bases and at J to 6 bases, leaving 13 bases not matched to a gene. CDR1 and CDR2 (germline): MGHRA, YSYEKL. The CDR3 runs 18 residues. CDR3 loop: CASSRPLSGRAPPGELFF. DNA for the CDR3: TGCGCCAGCAGCCGCCCGCTTAGCGGGAGGGCCCCTCCCGGGGAGCTGTTTTTT.

With regard to this clone: This sample includes further DNA sequences coding for the same CDR3. This chain joins TRBV30 and TRBJ1-5; tentatively, D is TRBD1 (6 bases). CDR3 length equals 14 residues. V dropped 3 bases and J dropped 4 bases, with 13 bases sitting between them. Germline-derived CDR1 and CDR2 are GTSNPN and SVGIG (reference sequence). The CDR3 DNA is TGTGCCTGGAGCCGGGGAGGGGGGAATCAGCCCCAGCATTTT. Translation gives CAWSRGGGNQPQHF.

This clone was detected once. The V and J genes are TRBV5-1 and TRBJ2-7; 10 bases agree with TRBD1. The CDR3 is 15 amino acids. J lost 2 bases, V lost 6 bases, and 8 bases had no gene match. The germline gives CDR1 SGHRS, CDR2 YFSETQ. Here the CDR3 DNA reads TGCGCCAGCACCAACCGGGACAGGGGCCCCTACGAGCAGTACTTC. It yields the protein CASTNRDRGPYEQYF.

This chain links TRBV10-1 with TRBJ2-3; a possible D gene is TRBD1 (5 bases). This CDR3 is 15 amino acids long. Trimming cost V 6 bases and J 1 base, with 14 bases left between them. The germline V gene encodes CDR1 WNHNN and CDR2 SYGVQD (reference sequence). The CDR3 loop is CASRDKVVGTDTQYF. In DNA, the CDR3 is TGCGCCAGCAGGGACAAGGTGGTGGGCACAGATACGCAGTATTTT.

The chain links TRBV7-9 to TRBJ1-2; a possible D gene is TRBD1 (6 bases). Between the trimmed V and J ends, which lost 5 bases and 3 bases, there was a span of 10 bases. This CDR3 contains 13 residues. The V gene's germline CDR1 is SEHNR and CDR2 FQNEAQ (reference sequence). CDR3 bases: TGTGCCAGCAGCAGGGGGGAGGACTATGGCTACACCTTC. As protein: CASSRGEDYGYTF.

The chain couples TRBV9 to TRBJ1-1; 8 nucleotides line up with TRBD1. The CDR3 runs 17 residues. Unmatched junction bases numbered 12, after V lost 4 bases and J lost 1 base. CDR1 and CDR2 from the germline V gene are SGDLS and YYNGEE. CDR3 DNA sequence: TGTGCCAGCAGCCCCCGCGATGGGGACAGGAGGAACACTGAAGCTTTCTTT. Translated: CASSPRDGDRRNTEAFF.

About this clone: Other DNA sequences from this sample encode an identical CDR3 as well. The chain employs TRBV2 and TRBJ2-7; 12 bases line up with TRBD2. The CDR3 spans 15 residues. Per germline, CDR1 SNHLY and CDR2 FYNNEI. With V trimmed by 1 base and J by 4 bases, 2 bases remained unmatched. Here the CDR3 reads CASSEGLAGVYEQYF. The CDR3 DNA reads as TGTGCCAGCAGTGAAGGACTAGCGGGAGTGTACGAGCAGTACTTC.

This clone was counted once. The chain recombines TRBV14 with TRBJ1-1; unclear D gene. V lost 5 bases and J lost 1, with 8 bases in between. CDR3 length equals 13 residues. Looked up from germline, CDR1 is SGHDN and CDR2 is FVKESK. CDR3 sequence (DNA): TGTGCCAGCAGCACCCGACAGAACACTGAAGCTTTCTTT. Protein: CASSTRQNTEAFF.

J is TRBJ1-3 and V is TRBV5-1; D remains unclear. The CDR3 loop spans 17 amino acids. CDR1 SGHRS and CDR2 YFSETQ come from the germline V gene. Trimming removed 4 bases at V and 0 bases at J, with 17 bases between. This CDR3 reads CASSLLGQLDSGNTIYF. The CDR3 bases are TGCGCCAGCAGCCTTCTGGGCCAGCTCGACTCTGGAAACACCATATATTTT.

This sequence joins TRBV27 and TRBJ2-5; D is undetermined. Germline V gene sequence: CDR1 MNHEY, CDR2 SMNVEV (reference sequence). The CDR3 totals 14 residues. V lost 6 bases and J 2 bases, leaving 13 bases between the germline ends. The CDR3 DNA sequence: TGTGCCAGCAGCACTTCCCGCCCTCAAGAGACCCAGTACTTC. This translates into CASSTSRPQETQYF.

Worth noting for this clone: The same CDR3 can be traced to other DNA sequences in this sample. V is TRBV28 and J is TRBJ1-2, with D possibly being TRBD1 (5 bases). Trimming cost V 2 bases and J 4 bases, with 11 bases left between them. The CDR3 has 14 residues. Germline V gene data show CDR1 as MDHEN and CDR2 as SYDVKM. CDR3 loop: CASSLGAGTYGYTF. The CDR3, as DNA: TGTGCCAGCAGTTTAGGGGCAGGGACCTATGGCTACACCTTC.

V gene TRBV5-1 combines with J gene TRBJ1-5; D remains unclear. Germline CDR1 reads SGHRS; CDR2 reads YFSETQ. Trimming left V 4 bases short and J 2 bases short, with 13 bases between. The CDR3 loop spans 15 amino acids. The DNA of the CDR3 is TGCGCCAGCAGCCCCGGCGTGGCAGGCAATCAGCCCCAGCATTTT. This translates into CASSPGVAGNQPQHF.

The chain recombines TRBV7-2 with TRBJ1-5, with a weak D call TRBD1 (5 bases). Germline lookup yields CDR1 SGHTA and CDR2 FQGNSA. V lost 7 bases and J 6 bases, leaving 19 bases between the germline ends. This CDR3 contains 15 residues. CDR3 residues: CASKKVPGYGQPQHF. Here the CDR3 DNA reads TGTGCCAGCAAAAAAGTCCCAGGGTATGGTCAGCCCCAGCATTTT.

J is TRBJ2-5 and V is TRBV5-4, with D perhaps TRBD1 (6 bases). Trimming shortened V by 1 base and J by 4 bases, and 14 bases separated the two germline ends. The CDR3 contains 15 residues. Germline CDR1 is SGHNT and CDR2 is YYREEE (reference sequence). The CDR3 bases are TGTGCCAGCAGCTTGCCAGAACAGGGCGGAGAGACCCAGTACTTC. Amino acids: CASSLPEQGGETQYF.

The chain is built from TRBV18 and TRBJ1-3; 8 bases fit TRBD1. The CDR3 length is 17 residues. The junction had 6 bases not matched to a gene; V was cut back by 2 bases and J by 0 bases. In germline, CDR1 is KGHSH, CDR2 LQKENI. The CDR3 DNA sequence: TGTGCCAGCTCACCATGGACAGGGCAGGGCTCTGGAAACACCATATATTTT. It is translated as CASSPWTGQGSGNTIYF.

This rearrangement joins TRBV6-5 to TRBJ2-1; possibly TRBD2 for D (6 bases). V was pared by 6 bases and J by 0 bases, with 9 bases between. The CDR3 loop spans 14 amino acids. Germline CDR1 and CDR2: MNHEY and SVGAGI. CDR3 residues: CASRAGISYNEQFF. CDR3 in DNA: TGTGCCAGCAGGGCGGGAATCTCCTACAATGAGCAGTTCTTC.

The chain carries TRBV7-3 and TRBJ2-2; tentatively, D is TRBD2 (6 bases). V was trimmed by 0 bases and J by 8 bases, leaving 16 bases between them. Germline-derived CDR1 and CDR2 are SGHTA and FQGTGA. The CDR3 spans 16 residues. CDR3 sequence reads: CASSLTGTPSAGELFF. CDR3 bases: TGTGCCAGCAGCTTAACAGGGACTCCTAGCGCTGGGGAGCTGTTTTTT.

In the case of this clone: At one end, the junction sequence differs from germline, possibly due to a read error. The genes are TRBV7-2 and TRBJ2-1, with D possibly matching TRBD2 (5 bases). The CDR3 spans 15 residues. From germline, CDR1 is SGHTA and CDR2 FQGNSA. The CDR3 DNA follows: TGTGCCAGCAGCCTAGCACTTGCGTCCTACAATGAGCAGTTCTTC. Amino acid sequence: CASSLALASYNEQFF.